What follows are 9 T cell receptor beta chains derived from one specimen sequenced in a study of T cells in Graves' hyperthyroidism and ophthalmopathy. Amplification yielded TCR beta CDR3 regions, with RNA transcripts as the source. HTBI primers were employed in a first-round RT-PCR of the TCR CDR3. TCRdb re-derived calls from the multiplex PCR reads in MiXCR, one entry per CDR3 protein. The table has fewer than 900,000 distinct CDR3 sequences, roughly 15% seen once. Specimen: blood. The receptors originated from a man between 18 and 35 years old with Graves' hyperthyroidism.

This clonotype was observed at least ten times. The chain combines TRBV7-9 with TRBJ1-1; D unclear. Trimming cost V 8 bases and J 5 bases, with 9 bases left between them. The CDR3 runs to 11 residues. Germline V gene sequence: CDR1 SEHNR, CDR2 FQNEAQ (reference sequence). The CDR3 DNA reads as TGTGCCAGCGGCGCGAGTACTGAAGCTTTCTTT. Its translation is CASGASTEAFF.

In its sample, this clonotype was seen many times. The V call is TRBV12-5, the J call TRBJ2-3, with 14 bases fitting TRBD2. The junction had 0 bases not matched to a gene; V was cut back by 1 base and J by 3 bases. Per germline, CDR1 LGHNT and CDR2 FRNRAP. This CDR3 spans 16 amino acids. The CDR3 DNA is TGTGCTAGTGGTTTGGGGACTAGCGGGAGGACAGATACGCAGTATTTT. Protein: CASGLGTSGRTDTQYF.

This clonotype was picked up a small number of times. The chain is built from TRBV5-1 and TRBJ2-7, with TRBD1 as a possible D gene (6 bases). The CDR3 contains 13 residues. V dropped 1 base and J dropped 7 bases, with 12 bases sitting between them. The germline V gene encodes CDR1 SGHRS and CDR2 YFSETQ. As DNA, the CDR3 is TGCGCCAGCAGCTTGTTCCAGGGGCTTGAGCAGTACTTC. Amino acid sequence: CASSLFQGLEQYF. The variable domain in full, with the rest retrieved from reference TRBV5-1 and TRBJ2-7, is KAGVTQTPRYLIKTRGQQVTLSCSPISGHRSVSWYQQTPGQGLQFLFEYFSETQRNKGNFPGRFSGRQFSNSRSEMNVSTLELGDSALYLCASSLFQGLEQYFGPGTRLTVT.

In this sample, this clonotype turned up many times. This chain joins TRBV28 and TRBJ1-6; maybe TRBD1 (5 bases). Germline V CDR1 and CDR2: MDHEN, SYDVKM. V gave up 5 bases and J gave up 7 bases, with 15 bases separating them. The length of the CDR3 is 15 residues. This chain's CDR3 is CASSRGDWRNSPLHF. The CDR3 bases are TGTGCCAGCAGTCGCGGGGACTGGAGGAATTCACCCCTCCACTTT.

The V gene is TRBV4-1, the J gene TRBJ1-1; D is undetermined. This CDR3 is built from 14 residues. Germline CDR1 and CDR2: MGHRA and YSYEKL. V was trimmed by 1 base and J by 1 base, leaving 7 bases between them. CDR3 in amino acids: CASSQVLQNTEAFF. The CDR3 nucleotides read TGCGCCAGCAGCCAAGTCCTGCAGAACACTGAAGCTTTCTTT.

In this sample, this clonotype turned up many times. Written as DNA, the CDR3 is TGTGCCAGCGGGGTGCAGGGAACGTACTACGAGCAGTACTTC. This sequence encodes CASGVQGTYYEQYF. V gene TRBV28 combines with J gene TRBJ2-7, with a tentative D call TRBD1 (5 bases). The CDR3 is 14 residues long. Germline CDR1 and CDR2: MDHEN and SYDVKM. Between the trimmed V and J ends, which lost 8 bases and 3 bases, there was a span of 17 bases.

This chain joins TRBV11-2 and TRBJ2-7; 8 positions match TRBD1. V dropped 3 bases and J dropped 5; count of bases not matched to a gene: 15. CDR3 length equals 17 residues. Looked up from germline, CDR1 is SGHAT and CDR2 is FQNNGV. The CDR3 DNA is TGTGCCAGCAGCTTCGGATATGGACAGGGCGGTTTCCACGAGCAGTACTTC. It encodes CASSFGYGQGGFHEQYF.

This clonotype was recorded a few times. V and J are TRBV10-2 and TRBJ1-2, with D unclear. The germline gives CDR1 WSHSY, CDR2 SAAADI. This CDR3 is 14 amino acids long. Trimming pared 4 bases from V and 4 bases from J, leaving 13 bases between. Written as DNA, the CDR3 is TGCGCCAGCAGTGGAAATCGGGGTCCCTATGGCTACACCTTC. Protein product: CASSGNRGPYGYTF.

The V and J genes are TRBV19 and TRBJ1-5, with a weak D call TRBD1 (5 bases). With 7 bases removed from V and 5 bases from J, the gap between germline ends came to 18 bases. Germline V gene lookup returns CDR1 LNHDA and CDR2 SQIVND (reference sequence). The CDR3 totals 15 residues. CDR3 sequence: CASTRDPGGDQPQHF. In nucleotides, the CDR3 is TGTGCCAGTACTCGGGACCCCGGGGGGGATCAGCCCCAGCATTTT.